One sample yielded the 21 T cell receptor beta chains listed below, sequenced in a study of T cells in Graves' hyperthyroidism and ophthalmopathy. Template material for amplifying TCR beta CDR3 regions consisted of RNA transcripts. HTBI primers were used for first-round RT-PCR of the TCR CDR3. One entry per CDR3 protein, called by TCRdb with MiXCR from the multiplex PCR reads. The table shows 490,000 or so distinct CDR3 sequences, with around 50% occurring only once. The source material was peripheral blood or thyroid tissue (not recorded which). These receptors all stem from an adult woman with Graves' disease, either hyperthyroidism or ophthalmopathy (not recorded which).

This clonotype was seen a few times. V usage is TRBV29-1 and J usage is TRBJ1-4; perhaps TRBD1 as D (5 bases). The CDR3 extends over 13 amino acids. Trimming pared 1 base from V and 7 bases from J, leaving 10 bases between. Germline lookup yields CDR1 SQVTM and CDR2 ANQGSEA. The CDR3 here is CSVEGGGREKLFF. The CDR3 nucleotides read TGCAGCGTTGAAGGGGGCGGTCGTGAAAAACTGTTTTTT. The full variable domain, with the rest looked up from reference TRBV29-1 and TRBJ1-4, is SAVISQKPSRDICQRGTSLTIQCQVDSQVTMMFWYRQQPGQSLTLIATANQGSEATYESGFVIDKFPISRPNLTFSTLTVSNMSPEDSSIYLCSVEGGGREKLFFGSGTQLSVL.

This clonotype appeared many times. The chain links TRBV5-5 to TRBJ1-1; 7 bases align to TRBD1. The CDR3 extends over 13 amino acids. Germline V gene sequence: CDR1 SGHKS, CDR2 YYEKEE (reference sequence). After removal of 6 bases from V and 4 bases from J, the junction contained 6 bases not matched to a gene. CDR3 in DNA: TGTGCCAGCAAATCGAAGGGGGCCACTGAAGCTTTCTTT. Protein product: CASKSKGATEAFF. Full variable domain (missing parts from reference TRBV5-5 and TRBJ1-1): DAGVTQSPTHLIKTRGQQVTLRCSPISGHKSVSWYQQVLGQGPQFIFQYYEKEERGRGNFPDRFSARQFPNYSSELNVNALLLGDSALYLCASKSKGATEAFFGQGTRLTVV.

In this sample, this clonotype turned up many times. J is TRBJ1-2 and V is TRBV20-1; D not resolved. Trimming removed 3 bases at V and 0 bases at J, with 8 bases between. This CDR3 is 13 amino acids long. Germline V gene lookup returns CDR1 DFQATT and CDR2 SNEGSKA (reference sequence). The CDR3 DNA reads as TGCAGTGCTAGTAGTCCGACTAACTATGGCTACACCTTC. This translates into CSASSPTNYGYTF.

V is TRBV7-2 and J is TRBJ2-7; TRBD1 aligns across 9 bases. CDR1 is SGHTA and CDR2 is FQGNSA in the germline V gene. After removal of 5 bases from V and 7 bases from J, the junction contained 12 bases not matched to a gene. This CDR3 region has 15 residues. In DNA, the CDR3 is TGTGCCAGCAGCCAAACGGGGACAGGGTTCTGGGAGCAGTACTTC. Its translation: CASSQTGTGFWEQYF.

The chain couples TRBV20-1 to TRBJ2-7, with D perhaps being TRBD1 or TRBD2 (5 bases each). Trimming pared 3 bases from V and 3 bases from J, leaving 15 bases between. Germline V gene data show CDR1 as DFQATT and CDR2 as SNEGSKA (reference sequence). This CDR3 contains 14 residues. The CDR3 spells CSASVRGDLYEQYF. The CDR3 DNA sequence: TGCAGTGCTAGCGTTCGGGGCGATCTCTACGAGCAGTACTTC.

The J gene is TRBJ1-5, the V gene TRBV5-6; D might be TRBD1 (5 bases). V shed 0 bases and J shed 1 base, with 8 bases lying between them. The CDR3 contains 15 residues. Germline lookup yields CDR1 SGHDT and CDR2 YYEEEE. The CDR3 nucleotides are TGTGCCAGCAGCTTGGCAGGGTTGAGCAATCAGCCCCAGCATTTT. Translation: CASSLAGLSNQPQHF.

This clonotype was seen many times. The chain combines TRBV29-1 with TRBJ1-1; D remains unclear. Germline CDR1 is SQVTM and CDR2 is ANQGSEA. Trimming took off 1 base at V and 0 bases at J, with 6 bases between the two ends. This CDR3 comprises 13 residues. CDR3 protein: CSVEGGVNTEAFF. The CDR3 nucleotides are TGCAGCGTTGAAGGGGGAGTGAACACTGAAGCTTTCTTT.

The genes are TRBV29-1 and TRBJ1-2; D unclear. V gave up 2 bases and J gave up 1 base, with 11 bases separating them. Germline CDR1 is SQVTM and CDR2 is ANQGSEA. The CDR3 has 14 amino acids. CDR3 sequence reads: CSVEKALFNYGYTF. Written as DNA, the CDR3 is TGCAGCGTTGAAAAGGCACTCTTTAACTATGGCTACACCTTC.

This clonotype was counted between two and nine times. The chain carries TRBV19 and TRBJ2-5; TRBD2 matches 10 bases. This CDR3 has 14 residues. V dropped 6 bases and J dropped 5; count of bases not matched to a gene: 6. From germline, CDR1 is LNHDA and CDR2 SQIVND (reference sequence). CDR3 DNA: TGTGCCAGTAGCCCTCTAGCGGGAGTGGAGACCCAGTACTTC. Translating it yields CASSPLAGVETQYF. The full variable domain, rest sourced from reference TRBV19 and TRBJ2-5, is DGGITQSPKYLFRKEGQNVTLSCEQNLNHDAMYWYRQDPGQGLRLIYYSQIVNDFQKGDIAEGYSVSREKKESFPLTVTSAQKNPTAFYLCASSPLAGVETQYFGPGTRLLVL.

V and J are TRBV5-4 and TRBJ1-6, with 8 bases aligning to TRBD1. V was pared by 4 bases and J by 8 bases, with 8 bases of the junction left unmatched. From germline, CDR1 is SGHNT and CDR2 YYREEE (reference sequence). CDR3 length: 15 residues. CDR3 sequence reads: CASSAGQEQDSPLHF. As DNA, the CDR3 is TGTGCCAGCAGCGCGGGACAGGAGCAGGATTCACCCCTCCACTTT.

The chain carries TRBV5-1 and TRBJ2-5, with 11 bases aligning to TRBD2. The CDR3 covers 16 residues. The V and J ends lost 1 base and 2 bases, in that order; junction bases with no gene match: 4. Germline values: CDR1 SGHRS, CDR2 YFSETQ. CDR3 in DNA: TGCGCCAGCAGCTTGACTAGCGGGAGAGGACAAGAGACCCAGTACTTC. This gives the protein CASSLTSGRGQETQYF.

The rearrangement links TRBV7-2 to TRBJ1-1; TRBD1 aligns across 7 bases. Germline V gives CDR1 SGHTA, CDR2 FQGNSA. J lost 1 base, V lost 2 bases, and 7 bases had no gene match. The CDR3 contains 16 residues. CDR3 in DNA: TGTGCCAGCAGCTTAAGAAGGGGGCGATGGAACACTGAAGCTTTCTTT. Amino acids: CASSLRRGRWNTEAFF.

The chain has TRBV12-3 or TRBV12-4 and TRBJ2-7, with 9 bases aligning to TRBD1. CDR3 size: 18 residues. The junction had 18 bases not matched to a gene; V was cut back by 6 bases and J by 3 bases. The chain's CDR3 is CASRGTGQGMLAIYEQYF. CDR3 coding DNA: TGTGCCAGCAGAGGAACGGGACAGGGAATGTTGGCGATCTACGAGCAGTACTTC.

CDR3 protein: CASSTTGGATEAFF. CDR3 in DNA: TGTGCCAGCAGCACAACAGGGGGTGCCACTGAAGCTTTCTTT. V is TRBV7-3 and J is TRBJ1-1, with TRBD1 matching over 8 bases. Trimming cost V 5 bases and J 4 bases; bases outside gene matches: 6. This CDR3 comprises 14 residues. The germline gives CDR1 SGHTA, CDR2 FQGTGA.

This clonotype has ten or more counts. The V gene is TRBV12-3 or TRBV12-4, the J gene TRBJ1-1; a weak D match, TRBD1 (6 bases). Deletions cut 6 bases from V and 6 bases from J, with 17 bases between. The CDR3 runs 14 residues. The CDR3 nucleotides are TGTGCCAGCAGCCCTGGGACACGGGGGGCTGAAGCTTTCTTT. Residues: CASSPGTRGAEAFF.

The chain couples TRBV2 to TRBJ2-7, with a weak D call TRBD1 (6 bases). From germline, CDR1 is SNHLY and CDR2 FYNNEI. There are 14 residues in the CDR3. The ends were cut back, 8 bases at V and 2 bases at J, with 16 bases in the middle. The CDR3 DNA reads TGTGCCAGCTGTTTACTGGACAGACCCTACGAGCAGTACTTC. Translation: CASCLLDRPYEQYF. The variable domain in full, completed from reference TRBV2 and TRBJ2-7, reads EPEVTQTPSHQVTQMGQEVILRCVPISNHLYFYWYRQILGQKVEFLVSFYNNEISEKSEIFDDQFSVERPDGSNFTLKIRSTKLEDSAMYFCASCLLDRPYEQYFGPGTRLTVT.

The chain carries TRBV25-1 and TRBJ2-5; 9 bases are a match to TRBD2. The CDR3 is 16 amino acids. Germline V gene data show CDR1 as MGHDK and CDR2 as SYGVNS. The CDR3: CASRSSSGRTQETQYF. CDR3 DNA: TGTGCTAGTAGATCGTCCAGCGGGAGGACTCAAGAGACCCAGTACTTC.

J is TRBJ1-2 and V is TRBV19, with TRBD1 matching over 7 bases. Germline CDR1 is LNHDA and CDR2 is SQIVND (reference sequence). Germline trimming cut 3 bases from V and 6 bases from J; bases unmatched to any gene: 19. The CDR3 has 18 residues. CDR3 DNA: TGTGCCAGTAGTATTAGGGCCAGAGGGGGCCTCTTCTTGAATGGCTACACCTTC. Amino acids: CASSIRARGGLFLNGYTF.

CDR3 in DNA: TGTGCCAGCAGTTACGGCCGGGGATCCGGGGCCAACGTCCTGACTTTC. This encodes CASSYGRGSGANVLTF. This chain links TRBV12-3 or TRBV12-4 with TRBJ2-6; D possibly corresponds to TRBD2 (5 bases). Trimming took 4 bases from V and 4 from J, leaving 14 bases between them. The CDR3 totals 16 residues.

The rearrangement joins TRBV15 to TRBJ1-4; TRBD1 matches 7 bases. This CDR3 is built from 15 residues. The germline V gene has CDR1 LNHNV and CDR2 YYDKDF (reference sequence). With V trimmed by 2 bases and J by 5 bases, 5 bases remained unmatched. As DNA, the CDR3 is TGTGCCACCAGCAGACAGGGGGGACAGAATGAAAAACTGTTTTTT. Translating it yields CATSRQGGQNEKLFF.

Worth noting for this clonotype: An end of the junction differs from the germline gene, which may be a read error. This rearrangement joins TRBV10-3 to TRBJ2-5; 10 bases are a match to TRBD2. There are 15 residues in the CDR3. The germline V gene encodes CDR1 ENHRY and CDR2 SYGVKD. The CDR3, as DNA: TGTGCCGTCAGGGAAACTAGCGGGGCCAAAGAGACCCAGTACTTC. Amino acid sequence: CAVRETSGAKETQYF.